This paragraph reports one T cell receptor beta chain. What antigen it recognizes has not been identified. Base qualities are not recorded, but no much larger clone differs from it by a single base. The data are from a study of T cell responses to AZD1222 COVID-19 vaccine (dated by TCRdb to the early 2020s). Broadly, across the study: TCR sequencing covered roughly 230 trial participants: 207 given two doses of AZD1222 and 26 given two doses of MenACWY control vaccine. Trial participants were enrolled by age into 18-55, 56-69 and 70-plus year subgroups, with approximately 160, 26 and 62 TCR-sequenced participants respectively. What the work shows at the level of the full study, not this receptor alone: Participants were mostly white British, with more females than males. The authors suggested clonal diversity may have been underestimated. Because no samples from the day 14 peak response were available, repertoires could be characterized only after the peak T cell response. Spike-specific TCR breadth and depth rose significantly after two AZD1222 doses compared with day 0 and with MenACWY recipients. Reportedly, close to half of the unique spike-specific TCRs recognized epitopes lying outside the regions that are mutated in the B.1.351 and B.1.1.7 variants. In the small 56-69-year group, the increase in depth fell short of significance, most likely because of low power. CD4 TCRs associated with the vaccine covered the entire spike protein, and the dominant responses were in regions 160-218 and 743-854. Conclusions about previously exposed vaccinees are limited, since just five to seven AZD1222 recipients were seropositive for SARS-CoV-2 at baseline.

CDR1 is given as MNHNY and CDR2 as SVGAGI, both from the germline V gene (reference sequence). The CDR3 runs 13 residues from the cysteine to the phenylalanine. The entry retains the CDR3 DNA only, 39 bases that are in frame from base 1. Trimming costs V 8 bases and J 3 bases, and their ends lie 10 bases apart. Explained via the paper, the time point label denotes: about 28 days (+/-7) after the second vaccine dose. Because spike-specific TCR depth and breadth did not differ between the two schedules, AZD1222 recipients who got a second dose at roughly 4 weeks were pooled with those who got a second dose at roughly 12 weeks. Samples from vaccinated people were obtained from the UK trials COV001 and COV002, which included a single-blind randomized controlled phase 2/3 trial of AZD1222 (ChAdOx1 nCoV-19) in healthy adults. For TCRbeta chain sequencing, PBMC samples from trial participants were taken at day 0 and at day 28 after the second dose.

The CDR3 regions of human TCRbeta chains were analyzed by immunosequencing. As for the authors' bioinformatics: Repertoire TCRs were matched against a reference library of SARS-CoV-2-specific TCRs generated with the MIRA antigen-specificity platform. Breadth meant the fraction of unique TCRs that were SARS-CoV-2-associated, whereas depth meant the fraction of total T cells that were SARS-CoV-2-associated. Using the MIRA data, each spike-specific TCR was mapped to the spike region that the TCR reacts to and placed in a CD4 or CD8 class. Log10-transformed breadth and depth values were compared by one-way ANOVA with Sidak's multiple comparisons tests. TCRdb holds this immuneACCESS table with in-frame rearrangements only. Some clones are missing; in checked studies, unresolved V genes explain under half, and the rest has no known cause. V and J calls and clone size are those listed in that table; D and trimming were worked out from the DNA. The sample table shows more than 90,000 clones, and 88% are seen once. The ten largest clones capture about 4% of the sample.

The sequence came from an adult who received the AZD1222 COVID-19 vaccine. This chain is built from TRBV6-6 and TRBJ2-2; the D gene is not confidently resolved. The source material was peripheral blood, sampled 28 days after the second AZD1222 dose. The CDR3 region: CASGGDYTGELFF. The bases are TGTGCCAGCGGTGGGGATTACACCGGGGAGCTGTTTTTT.